The 30 T cell receptor beta chains below were found in one sample sequenced in a study of control samples from healthy donors and cancer patients. Method: immunoSEQ multiplex PCR; TCRdb's copy keeps in-frame clones and lacks some. The sample records approximately 220,000 clones, just under 95% being singletons. The specimen was blood. Receptors were obtained from a man aged 50 or older in good health.

In DNA form, the CDR3 reads TGTGCCAGCAGTCCTGGGACAGCGGTCTATGGCTACACCTTC. Amino acid sequence: CASSPGTAVYGYTF. This chain links TRBV28 with TRBJ1-2; 7 positions agree with TRBD1. This CDR3 contains 14 residues. The germline CDR1 and CDR2 sequences are MDHEN and SYDVKM. V shed 5 bases, J shed 4 bases, and the junction held 7 bases outside the gene matches.

This sequence joins TRBV24-1 and TRBJ2-5; 8 nucleotides line up with TRBD1. The trim removed 1 base at V and 0 bases at J, leaving 15 bases unmatched. Germline V lookup: CDR1 KGHDR, CDR2 SFDVKD. The length of the CDR3 is 20 residues. The CDR3 loop is CATSDFGRRGQTPYQETQYF. CDR3 bases: TGTGCCACCAGTGATTTTGGGCGCAGGGGGCAAACCCCCTACCAAGAGACCCAGTACTTC.

The chain links TRBV27 to TRBJ2-2; tentatively, D is TRBD1 (6 bases). This CDR3 has 14 amino acids. V was pared by 6 bases and J by 3 bases, with 11 bases between. Germline CDR1 and CDR2: MNHEY and SMNVEV (reference sequence). CDR3 sequence reads: CASRPDRYTGELFF. The DNA for the CDR3 is TGTGCCAGCAGACCAGACAGGTACACCGGGGAGCTGTTTTTT.

The V and J genes are TRBV6-1 and TRBJ1-2; no clear D. The V end lost 3 bases, the J end lost 4 bases, and 9 bases lay between the germline ends. Germline V CDR1 and CDR2: MNHNS, SASEGT. The CDR3 consists of 13 residues. CDR3 sequence reads: CASSDRQIYGYTF. The CDR3 bases are TGTGCCAGCAGTGACAGGCAAATCTATGGCTACACCTTC.

The chain recombines TRBV19 with TRBJ1-5, with a weak D call TRBD1 (6 bases). Trimming pared 10 bases from V and 7 bases from J, leaving 14 bases between. CDR3 length equals 12 residues. Germline CDR1 LNHDA, CDR2 SQIVND (reference sequence). This CDR3 is CATRAGAQPQHF. The CDR3 nucleotides read TGTGCCACCCGGGCGGGGGCACAGCCCCAGCATTTT.

V is TRBV28 and J is TRBJ2-7; 10 bases match TRBD2. V lost 5 bases and J lost 7; bases outside the gene matches: 8. CDR1 is MDHEN, CDR2 SYDVKM, per germline. The CDR3 is 14 residues long. CDR3 loop: CASSPSGGVGEQYF. Here the CDR3 DNA reads TGTGCCAGCAGTCCTAGCGGGGGCGTCGGGGAGCAGTACTTC. Supplemented by reference TRBV28 and TRBJ2-7, the full variable domain reads DVKVTQSSRYLVKRTGEKVFLECVQDMDHENMFWYRQDPGLGLRLIYFSYDVKMKEKGDIPEGYSVSREKKERFSLILESASTNQTSMYLCASSPSGGVGEQYFGPGTRLTVT.

The chain recombines TRBV4-3 with TRBJ2-7; the D gene is possibly TRBD2 (5 bases). The germline V and J ends were trimmed by 4 bases and 4 bases, with 11 bases remaining between them. The CDR3 extends over 13 amino acids. Germline lookup yields CDR1 LGHNA and CDR2 YSLEER. The CDR3, as DNA: TGCGCCAGCAGCCCCGGACGGGAATACGAGCAGTACTTC. It translates to CASSPGREYEQYF.

V is TRBV2 and J is TRBJ1-1, with D maybe TRBD1 (5 bases). The CDR3 runs 13 residues. CDR1 is SNHLY, CDR2 FYNNEI, per germline. The V end lost 4 bases, the J end lost 5 bases, and 11 bases lay between the germline ends. CDR3 protein: CASSGDRETEAFF. The CDR3 DNA is TGTGCCAGCAGTGGGGACCGGGAGACTGAAGCTTTCTTT.

In DNA, the CDR3 is TGTGCCAGCAGGGACCGAAATCCGAATCAGCCCCAGCATTTT. It yields the protein CASRDRNPNQPQHF. The rearrangement uses TRBV6-5 and TRBJ1-5; D gene unclear. Germline values: CDR1 MNHEY, CDR2 SVGAGI. The CDR3 runs 14 residues. V dropped 6 bases and J dropped 4 bases, with 13 bases sitting between them.

CDR3 amino acids: CASSATRWRGYTF. The CDR3 DNA reads TGTGCCAGCAGCGCGACGAGGTGGCGGGGCTACACCTTC. The chain carries TRBV3-1 (or the pseudogene TRBV3-2) and TRBJ1-2, with unresolved D. The CDR3 totals 13 residues. Germline V gives CDR1 LGHDT, CDR2 YNNKEL (reference sequence). V gave up 5 bases and J gave up 8 bases, with 15 bases separating them.

The J gene is TRBJ2-1, the V gene TRBV18; 14 positions match TRBD2. The J segment lost 1 base and the V segment lost 8 bases, leaving 7 bases of the junction unmatched. Looked up from germline, CDR1 is KGHSH and CDR2 is LQKENI. The CDR3 is made up of 17 amino acids. Here the CDR3 DNA reads TGTGCCAGCGCGACTAGCGGGGGGGCTTATTCCTACAATGAGCAGTTCTTC. This sequence encodes CASATSGGAYSYNEQFF.

The chain joins TRBV7-8 to TRBJ2-7; 11 bases fit TRBD1. Germline-derived CDR1 and CDR2 are SGHVS and FQNEAQ. V shed 5 bases and J 4 bases; nucleotides not matched to a gene: 13. The CDR3 sequence is 17 residues long. The CDR3 bases are TGTGCCAGCAGCCCTCACCTAAGGACAGGGGGCGGGTACGAGCAGTACTTC. This encodes CASSPHLRTGGGYEQYF.

The CDR3 nucleotides are TGTGCCAGCAGCGTCCGGACTGGGATAAACACCGGGGAGCTGTTTTTT. This gives the protein CASSVRTGINTGELFF. The rearrangement links TRBV9 to TRBJ2-2; D is perhaps TRBD2 (5 bases). V was shortened by 2 bases and J by 2 bases, with 13 bases between the two germline ends. CDR1 SGDLS and CDR2 YYNGEE come from the germline V gene. The CDR3 is made up of 16 amino acids.

This CDR3 reads CASSQSGLIPYEQYF. The DNA of the CDR3 is TGCGCCAGCAGCCAATCGGGACTGATCCCCTACGAGCAGTACTTC. This chain joins TRBV4-1 and TRBJ2-7, with D tentatively TRBD2 (6 bases). The V and J ends lost 2 bases and 2 bases respectively, with 13 bases between them. Germline V gives CDR1 MGHRA, CDR2 YSYEKL. The CDR3 has 15 amino acids.

The rearrangement joins TRBV18 to TRBJ1-5; D is uncertain. Trimming removed 2 bases from V and 9 bases from J, with 11 bases in between. The length of the CDR3 is 13 residues. The germline V gene has CDR1 KGHSH and CDR2 LQKENI. Here the CDR3 reads CASSPTLERPQHF. The CDR3, as DNA: TGTGCCAGCTCACCAACCCTCGAGCGGCCCCAGCATTTT.

This chain connects TRBV19 to TRBJ1-1; 8 nucleotides line up with TRBD1. The CDR3 extends over 17 amino acids. Losses at the gene ends were 3 bases for V and 2 bases for J; bases not matched to a gene: 11. From germline, CDR1 is LNHDA and CDR2 SQIVND (reference sequence). The CDR3: CASSIGLGQAKNTEAFF. CDR3 coding DNA: TGTGCCAGTAGTATCGGGTTGGGACAGGCCAAAAACACTGAAGCTTTCTTT.

The chain is built from TRBV5-8 and TRBJ1-2, with D possibly TRBD1 on 5 matching bases. CDR1 is SGHTS, CDR2 YDEGEE, per germline. The V end was cut by 0 bases, the J end by 6 bases, with 9 bases between. This CDR3 is built from 13 residues. The CDR3 protein is CASSLGRGDGYTF. In nucleotides, the CDR3 is TGTGCCAGCAGCTTGGGACGGGGGGATGGCTACACCTTC.

The CDR3 is CASSERYRDTEAFF. The CDR3 bases are TGCGCCAGCAGTGAGAGGTACAGGGACACTGAAGCTTTCTTT. The J gene is TRBJ1-1, the V gene TRBV10-2; perhaps TRBD1 as D (6 bases). The CDR3 is made up of 14 amino acids. The V and J ends lost 2 bases and 3 bases respectively, with 10 bases between them. The germline gives CDR1 WSHSY, CDR2 SAAADI.

J is TRBJ1-3 and V is TRBV6-1, with unresolved D. The CDR3 has 13 residues. Germline V CDR1 and CDR2: MNHNS, SASEGT. Trimming stripped 0 bases from V and 4 bases from J, with 4 bases between. The CDR3 is CASSEAQGNTIYF. In DNA form, the CDR3 reads TGTGCCAGCAGTGAAGCGCAAGGAAACACCATATATTTT.

The chain links TRBV5-8 to TRBJ2-3, with D possibly TRBD1 on 6 matching bases. The germline V and J ends were trimmed by 4 bases and 6 bases, with 15 bases remaining between them. This CDR3 contains 14 residues. Germline values: CDR1 SGHTS, CDR2 YDEGEE. The CDR3 DNA reads TGTGCCAGCAGCCCGACAGGCAACGAGGATACGCAGTATTTT. It encodes CASSPTGNEDTQYF.

The chain links TRBV28 to TRBJ1-4; D ambiguous. This CDR3 spans 14 amino acids. Germline-derived CDR1 and CDR2 are MDHEN and SYDVKM. The V and J ends lost 7 bases and 10 bases respectively, with 19 bases between them. In DNA form, the CDR3 reads TGTGCCAGCAACACCGCCGGTCAACTTGGAAAACTGTTTTTT. The encoded protein is CASNTAGQLGKLFF.

The rearrangement links TRBV5-4 to TRBJ2-3, with D perhaps matching TRBD1 (5 bases). CDR1 is SGHNT and CDR2 is YYREEE in the germline V gene (reference sequence). The ends were cut back, 4 bases at V and 0 bases at J, with 18 bases in the middle. The CDR3 is 17 residues long. The CDR3 coding sequence is TGTGCCAGCAGCCGCCTAATGGGGCCCACTAGCACAGATACGCAGTATTTT. It codes for CASSRLMGPTSTDTQYF.

This chain uses TRBV5-1 with TRBJ2-6; D is unclear. Germline CDR1 and CDR2: SGHRS and YFSETQ. The CDR3 sequence is 18 residues long. V lost 4 bases and J 0 bases, leaving 17 bases between the germline ends. This CDR3 is CASSALTQALSGANVLTF. DNA of the CDR3: TGCGCCAGCAGCGCCTTGACACAAGCACTCTCTGGGGCCAACGTCCTGACTTTC. The entire variable domain, with the rest obtained from reference TRBV5-1 and TRBJ2-6, is as follows: KAGVTQTPRYLIKTRGQQVTLSCSPISGHRSVSWYQQTPGQGLQFLFEYFSETQRNKGNFPGRFSGRQFSNSRSEMNVSTLELGDSALYLCASSALTQALSGANVLTFGAGSRLTVL.

This clone came up once. The rearrangement joins TRBV27 to TRBJ1-5; D uncertain. CDR3 size: 15 residues. Deletions cut 4 bases from V and 1 base from J, with 11 bases between. Germline V gives CDR1 MNHEY, CDR2 SMNVEV (reference sequence). CDR3 sequence (DNA): TGTGCCAGCAGTTCGAGGACGGGAAGCAATCAGCCCCAGCATTTT. It specifies CASSSRTGSNQPQHF.

The chain has TRBV7-2 and TRBJ1-6, with 8 bases aligning to TRBD1. The CDR3 length is 16 residues. The trim removed 4 bases at V and 6 bases at J, leaving 8 bases unmatched. Germline lookup yields CDR1 SGHTA and CDR2 FQGNSA. CDR3 loop: CASSSSRDRFNSPLHF. DNA for the CDR3: TGTGCCAGCAGCTCATCTCGGGACAGGTTTAATTCACCCCTCCACTTT. Variable domain in full (rest from reference TRBV7-2 and TRBJ1-6): GAGVSQSPSNKVTEKGKDVELRCDPISGHTALYWYRQSLGQGLEFLIYFQGNSAPDKSGLPSDRFSAERTGGSVSTLTIQRTQQEDSAVYLCASSSSRDRFNSPLHFGNGTRLTVT.

The rearrangement links TRBV7-2 to TRBJ1-2; D call uncertain. Trimming cost V 3 bases and J 4 bases, with 12 bases left between them. Per the germline V gene, CDR1 is SGHTA and CDR2 is FQGNSA. The CDR3 totals 14 residues. CDR3 sequence: CASSFRRSSYGYTF. The CDR3 DNA sequence: TGTGCCAGCAGCTTTCGGAGGAGTAGCTATGGCTACACCTTC.

CDR3 nucleotides: TGTGCCAGCAGCCGGACTTTAGCGGGGCAGGAGACCCAGTACTTC. Its translation is CASSRTLAGQETQYF. This chain joins TRBV4-2 and TRBJ2-5; 8 bases line up with TRBD2. J lost 5 bases, V lost 4 bases, and 9 bases had no gene match. The CDR3 sequence is 15 residues long. CDR1 and CDR2 from the germline V gene are LGHNA and YNFKEQ.

The chain recombines TRBV7-8 with TRBJ1-2; TRBD1 agrees at 10 bases. From germline, CDR1 is SGHVS and CDR2 FQNEAQ. The CDR3 consists of 14 residues. V gave up 5 bases and J gave up 7 bases; unmatched junction bases: 7. As DNA, the CDR3 is TGTGCCAGCAGCATGGGACAGGGGACCCGTGGCTACACCTTC. Its protein product is CASSMGQGTRGYTF.

CDR3 in DNA: TGTGCCAGCAGCTTATGGGGCGGCGGGAACACTGAAGCTTTCTTT. Amino acid sequence: CASSLWGGGNTEAFF. V usage is TRBV7-9 and J usage is TRBJ1-1, with D perhaps matching TRBD1 (5 bases). This CDR3 has 15 amino acids. Germline loops: CDR1 SEHNR, CDR2 FQNEAQ (reference sequence). Trimming stripped 2 bases from V and 1 base from J, with 11 bases between. The full variable domain, in which reference TRBV7-9 and TRBJ1-1 provide the parts outside the CDR3, is DTGVSQNPRHKITKRGQNVTFRCDPISEHNRLYWYRQTLGQGPEFLTYFQNEAQLEKSRLLSDRFSAERPKGSFSTLEIQRTEQGDSAMYLCASSLWGGGNTEAFFGQGTRLTVV.

This chain joins TRBV6-5 and TRBJ2-3, with D possibly being TRBD1 (5 bases). This CDR3 has 13 residues. The V end lost 6 bases, the J end lost 6 bases, and 13 bases lay between the germline ends. Per the germline V gene, CDR1 is MNHEY and CDR2 is SVGAGI. The CDR3 sequence is CASRDSFRDTQYF. CDR3 coding DNA: TGTGCCAGCAGAGACAGCTTCAGGGATACGCAGTATTTT.